The clone carrying this T cell receptor beta chain was observed many times. As yet, its antigen is unknown. J gave up 4 bases and V 5 bases, and 12 bases lay outside the gene matches. The germline CDR1 and CDR2 sequences are SGHAT and FQNNGV. The CDR3 totals 17 residues. The sample is drawn from a study of T-cell reconstitution after alpha-beta-depleted transplantation in children. Study-wide findings and caveats: Where alpha-beta T cells came from about two months after transplant was reportedly several hundred expanded graft clones. The high TCRbeta diversity at day 60 in some patients came from surviving recipient T cells and thymic progenitors. Most T-cell counts and diversity one year after the transplant came from T cells that were newly produced.

A library of TCRbeta sequences, prepared with unique molecular identifiers, was generated. One entry per CDR3 protein, called by TCRdb with MiXCR from the PCR reads. The table has around 580,000 distinct CDR3 sequences, roughly 23% seen once; the top ten hold around 14%. This TCR came from a boy under two years old who had a stem cell transplant for acute myeloid leukemia, so the T cells may come from the graft donor. The specimen was PBMCs, mostly from graft donor cells, collected 360 days after TCRalphabeta/CD19-depleted stem cell transplant. V usage is TRBV11-2 and J usage is TRBJ1-3, with TRBD1 matching over 9 bases. CDR3 sequence (DNA): TGTGCCAGCAGCACAAATCGGGACAGGGCGTTCGGAAACACCATATATTTT. This encodes CASSTNRDRAFGNTIYF. The variable domain in full, completed from reference TRBV11-2 and TRBJ1-3, reads EAGVAQSPRYKIIEKRQSVAFWCNPISGHATLYWYQQILGQGPKLLIQFQNNGVVDDSQLPKDRFSAERLKGVDSTLKIQPAKLEDSAVYLCASSTNRDRAFGNTIYFGEGSWLTVV.